What follows are 30 T cell receptor beta chains derived from one specimen sequenced in a study of immune cell composition in non-small cell lung cancer. Normal lung was sampled as far from the tumour as possible, at least 3 cm. The assay was immunoSEQ multiplex PCR, and TCRdb's table has in-frame clones only and misses some. Of 6,400 or so clones detected, around two thirds appear once; the ten largest clones hold approximately 5%. The sample comprised non-adjacent lung tissue. These receptors came from a human donor with non-small cell lung cancer.

CDR3 nucleotides: TGTGCCACCAGCGGAGCCCCGGGGGAGGGGGTCTCCTCTGGAAACACCATATATTTT. The encoded protein is CATSGAPGEGVSSGNTIYF. The rearrangement joins TRBV15 to TRBJ1-3; the D gene is possibly TRBD1 (6 bases). Deletions cut 5 bases from V and 0 bases from J, with 23 bases between. The CDR3 is 19 residues long. The germline gives CDR1 LNHNV, CDR2 YYDKDF (reference sequence).

The J gene is TRBJ1-1, the V gene TRBV6-5, with no clear D. The V end was cut by 0 bases, the J end by 1 base, with 12 bases between. Germline V gene lookup returns CDR1 MNHEY and CDR2 SVGAGI. The CDR3 consists of 16 residues. The CDR3 reads CASSYSTGTTNTEAFF. The CDR3 DNA sequence: TGTGCCAGCAGTTACTCGACTGGCACAACGAACACTGAAGCTTTCTTT.

The chain joins TRBV6-1 to TRBJ2-3, with a tentative D call TRBD2 (5 bases). Trimming stripped 4 bases from V and 2 bases from J, with 13 bases between. Germline V gene sequence: CDR1 MNHNS, CDR2 SASEGT. The CDR3 has 15 residues. The CDR3: CASSGPTGNTDTQYF. DNA of the CDR3: TGTGCCAGCAGTGGACCTACCGGGAACACAGATACGCAGTATTTT.

The genes are TRBV7-3 and TRBJ2-6; weak D call: TRBD2 (6 bases). The V end lost 7 bases, the J end lost 3 bases, and 10 bases lay between the germline ends. CDR3 size: 14 residues. The germline V gene has CDR1 SGHTA and CDR2 FQGTGA. The DNA for the CDR3 is TGTGCCAGCACCGGGGGTAGTGGGGCCAACGTCCTGACTTTC. This codes for CASTGGSGANVLTF. The variable domain in full, completed from reference TRBV7-3 and TRBJ2-6, reads GAGVSQTPSNKVTEKGKYVELRCDPISGHTALYWYRQSLGQGPEFLIYFQGTGAADDSGLPNDRFFAVRPEGSVSTLKIQRTERGDSAVYLCASTGGSGANVLTFGAGSRLTVL.

This clone was observed a few times. V usage is TRBV7-9 and J usage is TRBJ1-6; TRBD1 matches 9 bases. Germline values: CDR1 SEHNR, CDR2 FQNEAQ (reference sequence). There are 15 residues in the CDR3. V dropped 6 bases and J dropped 9; count of bases not matched to a gene: 9. The CDR3 DNA reads as TGTGCCAGCAGAGGCAGGACAGGGGAGGGTTCACCCCTCCACTTT. It codes for CASRGRTGEGSPLHF.

The CDR3, as DNA: TGTGCCAGCAGTTCCAGACAGGGCACTGAAGCTTTCTTT. It codes for CASSSRQGTEAFF. The chain has TRBV27 and TRBJ1-1, with 7 bases matching TRBD1. V lost 4 bases to trimming and J lost 4 bases; unmatched junction nucleotides: 3. This CDR3 spans 13 amino acids. Germline values: CDR1 MNHEY, CDR2 SMNVEV (reference sequence).

This chain links TRBV19 with TRBJ2-1, with no clear D. Trimming took off 5 bases at V and 3 bases at J, with 11 bases between the two ends. The germline gives CDR1 LNHDA, CDR2 SQIVND (reference sequence). CDR3 length: 14 amino acids. In DNA form, the CDR3 reads TGTGCCAGTAGTCCGAATGCGTTCTACAATGAGCAGTTCTTC. Its protein is CASSPNAFYNEQFF.

The chain joins TRBV11-2 to TRBJ2-5; 9 bases are shared with TRBD2. Germline V gene data show CDR1 as SGHAT and CDR2 as FQNNGV. Losses at the gene ends were 1 base for V and 5 bases for J; bases not matched to a gene: 8. This CDR3 is 16 amino acids long. The CDR3 loop is CASSLGGASGVETQYF. The CDR3 DNA reads as TGTGCCAGCAGCTTAGGTGGCGCTAGCGGGGTCGAGACCCAGTACTTC. The whole variable domain, filled in from reference TRBV11-2 and TRBJ2-5, reads EAGVAQSPRYKIIEKRQSVAFWCNPISGHATLYWYQQILGQGPKLLIQFQNNGVVDDSQLPKDRFSAERLKGVDSTLKIQPAKLEDSAVYLCASSLGGASGVETQYFGPGTRLLVL.

The chain links TRBV28 to TRBJ1-5, with 8 nucleotides matching TRBD1. CDR1 is MDHEN, CDR2 SYDVKM, per germline. This CDR3 region has 18 residues. V lost 5 bases and J lost 5; bases outside the gene matches: 17. This CDR3 is CASSIGQGRGVGDQPQHF. CDR3 in DNA: TGTGCCAGCAGTATAGGACAGGGAAGGGGAGTGGGTGATCAGCCCCAGCATTTT. The full variable domain, completed using reference TRBV28 and TRBJ1-5, is DVKVTQSSRYLVKRTGEKVFLECVQDMDHENMFWYRQDPGLGLRLIYFSYDVKMKEKGDIPEGYSVSREKKERFSLILESASTNQTSMYLCASSIGQGRGVGDQPQHFGDGTRLSIL.

The CDR3 protein is CASSRGASGTDTQYF. CDR3 DNA sequence: TGTGCCAGCAGCCGGGGGGCTTCTGGCACAGATACGCAGTATTTT. This chain joins TRBV7-7 and TRBJ2-3; D is possibly TRBD2 (7 bases). V was shortened by 5 bases and J by 1 base, with 13 bases between the two germline ends. This CDR3 is built from 15 residues. Germline V lookup: CDR1 SSHAT, CDR2 FNYEAQ (reference sequence). Variable domain in full (rest from reference TRBV7-7 and TRBJ2-3): GAGVSQSPRYKVTKRGQDVTLRCDPISSHATLYWYQQALGQGPEFLTYFNYEAQPDKSGLPSDRFSAERPEGSISTLTIQRTEQRDSAMYRCASSRGASGTDTQYFGPGTRLTVL.

The chain employs TRBV9 and TRBJ2-5, with a tentative D call TRBD1 (6 bases). V was clipped by 1 base and J by 5 bases, with 15 bases between them. CDR1 is SGDLS and CDR2 is YYNGEE in the germline V gene. The CDR3 has 15 residues. CDR3 protein: CASSVRGGKVETQYF. The CDR3 region has the DNA TGTGCCAGCAGCGTACGAGGGGGAAAGGTGGAGACCCAGTACTTC.

The chain links TRBV9 to TRBJ2-1; tentatively, D is TRBD2 (6 bases). V was cut by 6 bases and J by 5 bases, with 21 bases left in between. The CDR3 length is 16 residues. CDR1 is SGDLS and CDR2 is YYNGEE in the germline V gene. Here the CDR3 reads CASIAPGGTGHNEQFF. Written as DNA, the CDR3 is TGTGCCAGCATCGCTCCCGGGGGAACCGGGCACAATGAGCAGTTCTTC.

The rearrangement links TRBV27 to TRBJ1-5; D gene uncertain. V lost 2 bases to trimming and J lost 7 bases, with 9 bases between them. The CDR3 has 13 residues. CDR1 is MNHEY and CDR2 is SMNVEV in the germline V gene (reference sequence). DNA of the CDR3: TGTGCCAGCAGTTTAGGGTCTAGACAGCCCCAGCATTTT. This codes for CASSLGSRQPQHF.

The rearrangement links TRBV29-1 to TRBJ1-2, with 7 bases lining up with TRBD1. This CDR3 spans 13 amino acids. Per the germline V gene, CDR1 is SQVTM and CDR2 is ANQGSEA. V was pared by 4 bases and J by 2 bases, with 4 bases of the junction left unmatched. CDR3 DNA: TGCAGCGTTGGGTCCAGGGGGAACTATGGCTACACCTTC. Encoded protein: CSVGSRGNYGYTF.

The count of this clone is one. J is TRBJ1-4 and V is TRBV7-9; no clear D gene. Trimming cost V 5 bases and J 8 bases, with 18 bases left between them. Germline loops: CDR1 SEHNR, CDR2 FQNEAQ (reference sequence). CDR3 length: 15 amino acids. The CDR3 region has the DNA TGTGCCAGCAGCACCGGGGAGGCCGCGGCCGAAAAACTGTTTTTT. Protein: CASSTGEAAAEKLFF.

This clone was detected once. This chain uses TRBV7-2 with TRBJ2-7, with 7 bases matching TRBD1. The CDR3 extends over 14 amino acids. CDR1 is SGHTA, CDR2 FQGNSA, per germline. With V trimmed by 1 base and J by 4 bases, 4 bases remained unmatched. In DNA, the CDR3 is TGTGCCAGCAGCTTAGAAGGGGGCTCGTACGAGCAGTACTTC. Amino acid sequence: CASSLEGGSYEQYF.

The CDR3 loop reads CASSVRGGGPNEQFF. The CDR3 bases are TGCGCCAGCAGCGTCCGCGGCGGGGGGCCTAATGAGCAGTTCTTC. V is TRBV10-1 and J is TRBJ2-1; 8 positions agree with TRBD2. Losses at the gene ends were 6 bases for V and 7 bases for J; bases not matched to a gene: 11. The CDR3 spans 15 residues. Germline V gene sequence: CDR1 WNHNN, CDR2 SYGVQD (reference sequence).

The chain is built from TRBV6-4 and TRBJ1-5; D is possibly TRBD1 (5 bases). CDR1 is MRHNA and CDR2 is SNTAGT in the germline V gene. The CDR3 covers 17 residues. The V gene lost 0 bases and the J gene lost 7 bases, with 19 bases spanning the gap. The CDR3 bases are TGTGCCAGCAGTGACTCGGGAAGTCTTCAAAAGGGGCAGCCCCAGCATTTT. Translated, it gives CASSDSGSLQKGQPQHF.

This chain uses TRBV5-1 with TRBJ2-1; TRBD2 matches 7 bases. V lost 6 bases and J lost 5; bases outside the gene matches: 11. CDR3 length: 15 residues. Germline CDR1 is SGHRS and CDR2 is YFSETQ. The CDR3 DNA is TGCGCCAGCACCCGCGGCGGGAGTGCCAACAATGAGCAGTTCTTC. Its translation: CASTRGGSANNEQFF.

This clone has more than one count but fewer than ten. The chain carries TRBV28 and TRBJ1-1; 8 positions agree with TRBD1. The CDR3 spans 13 residues. V lost 6 bases to trimming and J lost 6 bases; unmatched junction nucleotides: 6. Germline CDR1 and CDR2: MDHEN and SYDVKM. The CDR3 protein is CASSPTGVAEAFF. The DNA of the CDR3 is TGTGCCAGCAGCCCGACAGGGGTCGCTGAAGCTTTCTTT.

The rearrangement links TRBV6-5 to TRBJ2-5, with D possibly TRBD2 on 6 matching bases. The last part of the DNA fits TRBJ2-7 better; the J call may be wrong. The CDR3 is 13 residues long. Per the germline V gene, CDR1 is MNHEY and CDR2 is SVGAGI. The CDR3 DNA is TGTGCCAGCAGTTACCTTCGGGGGTACGAGCAGTACTTC. Its translation is CASSYLRGYEQYF.

The chain joins TRBV7-3 to TRBJ1-4; D is uncertain. Germline CDR1 is SGHTA and CDR2 is FQGTGA. V lost 11 bases and J lost 0, with 22 bases in between. The length of the CDR3 is 17 residues. Here the CDR3 reads CAEERPERLATNEKLFF. The CDR3, as DNA: TGTGCCGAAGAAAGACCCGAGAGACTTGCAACTAATGAAAAACTGTTTTTT.

This clone showed up just once. The chain employs TRBV6-5 and TRBJ1-1; D is unresolved. The CDR3 totals 15 residues. Trimming pared 0 bases from V and 5 bases from J, leaving 13 bases between. CDR1 is MNHEY, CDR2 SVGAGI, per germline. The CDR3, as DNA: TGTGCCAGCAGTTACTCGGGCATCAGAGGGACTGAAGCTTTCTTT. Its translation: CASSYSGIRGTEAFF.

The chain uses TRBV6-5 and TRBJ2-3, with a tentative D call TRBD1 (5 bases). From germline, CDR1 is MNHEY and CDR2 SVGAGI. V was trimmed by 3 bases and J by 2 bases, leaving 12 bases between them. The CDR3 has 15 amino acids. The CDR3 DNA sequence: TGTGCCAGCAGTTATGGAAGGGGTTCCACAGATACGCAGTATTTT. Residues: CASSYGRGSTDTQYF.

Remarks on this clone: A read error may produce the germline difference seen at one junction end. The V gene is TRBV7-3, the J gene TRBJ2-3; D is perhaps TRBD1 (5 bases). In germline, CDR1 is SGHTA, CDR2 FQGTGA. CDR3 length: 13 amino acids. CDR3 bases: TGTGCCAGCAGAGGGGATAGCATAGATACGCAGTATTTT. Translating gives CASRGDSIDTQYF.

V gene TRBV7-2 combines with J gene TRBJ2-3; no reliable D call. This CDR3 is 14 amino acids long. V was clipped by 2 bases and J by 4 bases, with 10 bases between them. The V gene's germline CDR1 is SGHTA and CDR2 FQGNSA. CDR3 sequence (DNA): TGTGCCAGCAGCTTACAACATTCCGCAGATACGCAGTATTTT. Protein: CASSLQHSADTQYF. Full variable domain (missing parts from reference TRBV7-2 and TRBJ2-3): GAGVSQSPSNKVTEKGKDVELRCDPISGHTALYWYRQSLGQGLEFLIYFQGNSAPDKSGLPSDRFSAERTGGSVSTLTIQRTQQEDSAVYLCASSLQHSADTQYFGPGTRLTVL.

This chain connects TRBV6-5 to TRBJ2-7; a weak D match, TRBD2 (6 bases). Looked up from germline, CDR1 is MNHEY and CDR2 is SVGAGI. Deletions cut 2 bases from V and 4 bases from J, with 9 bases between. CDR3 length: 13 residues. The CDR3 coding sequence is TGTGCCAGCAGTTACCTTCGGGGGTACGAGCAGTACTTC. Its protein product is CASSYLRGYEQYF.

This sequence joins TRBV2 and TRBJ1-2; the D gene is possibly TRBD1 (5 bases). This CDR3 region has 14 residues. The germline V gene encodes CDR1 SNHLY and CDR2 FYNNEI. Deletions cut 6 bases from V and 8 bases from J, with 19 bases between. CDR3 bases: TGTGCCAGCAGCCTTAGGAGGGGCGGGGGAGGCTACACCTTC. This gives the protein CASSLRRGGGGYTF. The variable domain in full, with the rest retrieved from reference TRBV2 and TRBJ1-2, is EPEVTQTPSHQVTQMGQEVILRCVPISNHLYFYWYRQILGQKVEFLVSFYNNEISEKSEIFDDQFSVERPDGSNFTLKIRSTKLEDSAMYFCASSLRRGGGGYTFGSGTRLTVV.

V is TRBV19 and J is TRBJ2-2; 7 nucleotides match TRBD2. This CDR3 is 14 amino acids long. Germline assignment: CDR1 LNHDA and CDR2 SQIVND (reference sequence). The ends lost 5 bases at V and 2 bases at J; junction bases unmatched: 2. The CDR3 protein is CASSRGGNTGELFF. CDR3 nucleotides: TGTGCCAGTAGTCGCGGGGGAAACACCGGGGAGCTGTTTTTT.

The chain combines TRBV6-5 with TRBJ1-2; 7 bases match TRBD1. Trimming at V came to 0 bases and at J to 7 bases, leaving 5 bases not matched to a gene. The CDR3 is made up of 14 amino acids. Germline CDR1 reads MNHEY; CDR2 reads SVGAGI. The DNA of the CDR3 is TGTGCCAGCAGTTACTCCGGGACAGCGAGTGGCTACACCTTC. Translating it yields CASSYSGTASGYTF.